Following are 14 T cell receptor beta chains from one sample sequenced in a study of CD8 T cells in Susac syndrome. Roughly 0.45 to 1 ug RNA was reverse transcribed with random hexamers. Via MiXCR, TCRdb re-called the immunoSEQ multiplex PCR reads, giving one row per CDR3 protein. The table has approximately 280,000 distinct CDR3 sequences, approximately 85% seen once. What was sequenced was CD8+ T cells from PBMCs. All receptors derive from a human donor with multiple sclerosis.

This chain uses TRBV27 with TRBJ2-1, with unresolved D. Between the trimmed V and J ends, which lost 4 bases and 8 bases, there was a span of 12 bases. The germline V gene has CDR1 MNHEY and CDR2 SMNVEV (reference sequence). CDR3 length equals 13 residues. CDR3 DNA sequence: TGTGCCAGCAGTTGGGCTAGACCGTATGAGCAGTTCTTC. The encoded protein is CASSWARPYEQFF.

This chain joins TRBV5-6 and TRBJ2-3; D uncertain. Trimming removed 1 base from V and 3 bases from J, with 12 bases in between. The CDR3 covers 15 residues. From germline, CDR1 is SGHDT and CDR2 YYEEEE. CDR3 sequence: CASSLSFSRTDTQYF. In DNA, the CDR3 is TGTGCCAGCAGCTTGTCCTTCAGTAGGACAGATACGCAGTATTTT.

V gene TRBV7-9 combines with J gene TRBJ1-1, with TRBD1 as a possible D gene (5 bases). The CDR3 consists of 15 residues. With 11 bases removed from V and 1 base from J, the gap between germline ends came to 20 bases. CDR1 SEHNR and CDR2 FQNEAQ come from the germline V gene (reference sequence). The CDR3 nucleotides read TGTGCCGCAGGCGGTAGAGGGACGGAGAACACTGAAGCTTTCTTT. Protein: CAAGGRGTENTEAFF.

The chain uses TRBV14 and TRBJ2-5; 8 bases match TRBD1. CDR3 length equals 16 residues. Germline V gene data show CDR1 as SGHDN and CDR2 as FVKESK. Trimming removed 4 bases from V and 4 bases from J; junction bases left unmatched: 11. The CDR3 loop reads CASSPGQGRYLETQYF. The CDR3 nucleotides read TGTGCCAGCAGCCCCGGACAGGGCCGATATTTAGAGACCCAGTACTTC.

CDR3: CATSPQVSSYEQYF. Written as DNA, the CDR3 is TGTGCCACCTCACCTCAGGTTAGCTCCTACGAGCAGTACTTC. The J gene is TRBJ2-7, the V gene TRBV10-3; the D is unclear. The CDR3 runs to 14 residues. V was cut by 10 bases and J by 0 bases, with 16 bases left in between. Germline V gene sequence: CDR1 ENHRY, CDR2 SYGVKD.

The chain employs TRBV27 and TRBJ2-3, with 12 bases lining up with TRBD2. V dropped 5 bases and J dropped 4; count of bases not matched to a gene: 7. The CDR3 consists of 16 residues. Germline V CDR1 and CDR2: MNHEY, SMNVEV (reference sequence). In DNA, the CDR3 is TGTGCCAGCAGTCTCGGGACTAGCGGGTCTCCAGATACGCAGTATTTT. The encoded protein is CASSLGTSGSPDTQYF.

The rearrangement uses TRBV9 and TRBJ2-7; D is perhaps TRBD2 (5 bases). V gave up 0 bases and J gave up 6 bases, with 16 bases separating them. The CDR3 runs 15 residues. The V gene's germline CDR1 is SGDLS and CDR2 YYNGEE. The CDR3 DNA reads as TGTGCCAGCAGCGTAGGGGCCGAGATTGAGGGCGAGCAGTACTTC. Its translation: CASSVGAEIEGEQYF.

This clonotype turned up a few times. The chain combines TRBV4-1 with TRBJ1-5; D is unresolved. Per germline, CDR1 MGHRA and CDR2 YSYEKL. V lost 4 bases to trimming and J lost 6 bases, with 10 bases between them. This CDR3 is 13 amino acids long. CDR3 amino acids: CASSPDGSQPQHF. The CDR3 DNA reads TGCGCCAGCAGCCCGGACGGCAGTCAGCCCCAGCATTTT.

CDR3 sequence reads: CATGFTYNEQFF. For the CDR3, the DNA is TGTGCCACCGGCTTTACTTACAATGAGCAGTTCTTC. The V call is TRBV24-1, the J call TRBJ2-1, with D hard to call. CDR3 length: 12 amino acids. CDR1 and CDR2 (germline): KGHDR, SFDVKD. V was cut by 9 bases and J by 4 bases, with 9 bases left in between.

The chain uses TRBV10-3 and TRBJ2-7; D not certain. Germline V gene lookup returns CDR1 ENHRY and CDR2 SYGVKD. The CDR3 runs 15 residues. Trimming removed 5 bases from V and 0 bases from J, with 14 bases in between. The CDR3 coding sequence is TGTGCCATCAGTCCGAACATGGGGAACTCCTACGAGCAGTACTTC. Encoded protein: CAISPNMGNSYEQYF.

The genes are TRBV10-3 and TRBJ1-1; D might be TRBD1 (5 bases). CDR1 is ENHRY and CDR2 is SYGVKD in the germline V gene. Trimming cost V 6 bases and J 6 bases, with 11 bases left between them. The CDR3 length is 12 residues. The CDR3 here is CAISDGQPEAFF. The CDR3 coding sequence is TGTGCCATCAGCGATGGACAACCTGAAGCTTTCTTT.

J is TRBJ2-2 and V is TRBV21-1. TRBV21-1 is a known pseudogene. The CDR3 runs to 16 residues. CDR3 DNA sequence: TGTGCCAGCACCCAAGAAGGACGGCTGGACACCGGGGAGCTGTTTTTT. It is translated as CASTQEGRLDTGELFF.

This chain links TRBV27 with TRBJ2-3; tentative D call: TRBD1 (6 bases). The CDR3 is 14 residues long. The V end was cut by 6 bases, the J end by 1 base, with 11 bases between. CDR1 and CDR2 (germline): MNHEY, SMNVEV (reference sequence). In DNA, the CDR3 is TGTGCCAGCAGGGGTTACAGGGGCACAGATACGCAGTATTTT. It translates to CASRGYRGTDTQYF.

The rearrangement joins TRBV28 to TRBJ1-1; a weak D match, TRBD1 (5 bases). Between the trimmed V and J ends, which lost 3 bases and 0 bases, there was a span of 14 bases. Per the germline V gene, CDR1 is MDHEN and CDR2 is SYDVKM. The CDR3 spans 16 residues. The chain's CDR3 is CASSFPLDTLNTEAFF. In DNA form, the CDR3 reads TGTGCCAGCAGTTTCCCCCTGGACACGTTGAACACTGAAGCTTTCTTT.